A selection of T cell receptor beta chains follows, all from one sample in a study of beta chain features in type 1 diabetes. Here immunoSEQ multiplex PCR was the method, and the copy in TCRdb shows in-frame clones only, minus some. The sample consists of hundreds of thousands of clones, roughly an eighth of them appearing once. The specimen was naive CD4+ T cells from blood. These receptors all stem from a young man with type 1 diabetes. Each CDR3 is given with its conserved first and last residue. A D gene is named only where the DNA matches it firmly. Clone size is not always given. Where it is, it says once, few, many or a class for expanded clones.

abundance	v_gene	j_gene	d_gene	CDR3nt	CDR3aa
few	TRBV5-1	TRBJ2-5	NA	TGCGCCAGCAGCTTCGGGGCAGGCCGACAAGAGACCCAGTACTTC	CASSFGAGRQETQYF
NA	TRBV23-1	TRBJ2-2	NA	TGCGCCAGCAGTCACCCCGGCACCGGGGAGCTGTTTTTT	CASSHPGTGELFF
few	TRBV5-6	TRBJ1-5	NA	TGTGCCAGCAGCGGCGTCCGTGGAAGCAATCAGCCCCAGCATTTT	CASSGVRGSNQPQHF
few	TRBV19	TRBJ2-1	NA	TGTGCCAGTAGTACTTCGCCTCTGACAGGTACCGGCGAGCAGTTCTTC	CASSTSPLTGTGEQFF
NA	TRBV5-6	TRBJ2-5	NA	TGTGCCAGCAGCTTGATAGAGCAAGAGACCCAGTACTTC	CASSLIEQETQYF
few	TRBV29-1	TRBJ1-1	NA	TGCAGCGTTGACTGGTGGGGCACTGAAGCTTTCTTT	CSVDWWGTEAFF
few	TRBV7-9	TRBJ2-3	NA	TGTGCCAGCAGCTCGGGGACCCCAGCGACAGATACGCAGTATTTT	CASSSGTPATDTQYF
NA	TRBV29-1	TRBJ2-7	NA	TGCAGCTCCTCGGTAGGTCCCTACGAGCAGTACTTC	CSSSVGPYEQYF
NA	TRBV29-1	TRBJ2-2	NA	TGCAGCGTGGGGCCTTCGGACTCTGGCGGGGAGCTGTTTTTT	CSVGPSDSGGELFF
NA	TRBV7-2	TRBJ2-7	NA	TGTGCCAGCAGCTCGAGCTCCTACGAGCAGTACTTC	CASSSSSYEQYF
NA	TRBV29-1	TRBJ1-1	TRBD1	TGCAGCGTGCAGGGACAGGGACCTGAAGCTTTCTTT	CSVQGQGPEAFF
NA	TRBV5-1	TRBJ2-1	NA	TGCGCCAGCAGCTTGCAGGGTTACAATGAGCAGTTCTTC	CASSLQGYNEQFF
few	TRBV2	TRBJ2-1	TRBD1	TGTGCCAGCAGGGTGGACAGGTCCGACAATGAGCAGTTCTTC	CASRVDRSDNEQFF
few	TRBV4-3	TRBJ1-2	TRBD1	TGCGCCAGCAGCCAAGAAGGAAATCAGGGGGGCGGCTACACCTTC	CASSQEGNQGGGYTF
few	TRBV30	TRBJ1-1	NA	TGTGCCTTGAGTGTACAGGTTGGCACTGAAGCTTTCTTT	CALSVQVGTEAFF
few	TRBV13	TRBJ1-1	NA	TGTGCCAGCAGCTTAGTCGCGGCAAACACTGAAGCTTTCTTT	CASSLVAANTEAFF
NA	TRBV7-2	TRBJ1-5	NA	TGTGCCAGCAGCTTAGAACAGGGTAGGCAGCCCCAGCATTTT	CASSLEQGRQPQHF
NA	TRBV19	TRBJ2-7	NA	TGTGCCACCTCTCAGGGCGTGAGCTCCTACGAGCAGTACTTC	CATSQGVSSYEQYF
few	TRBV30	TRBJ2-1	TRBD2	TGTGCCTGGACGGGACTAGCGGGAGGGTACAATGAGCAGTTCTTC	CAWTGLAGGYNEQFF
few	TRBV4-1	TRBJ1-5	NA	TGCGCCAGCAGCCAAGCCAGGGGAGGCTCACAAAATCAGCCCCAGCATTTT	CASSQARGGSQNQPQHF
NA	TRBV28	TRBJ2-7	NA	TGTGCCAGCAGTGACGGGACTCTCTACGAGCAGTACTTC	CASSDGTLYEQYF
few	TRBV4-3	TRBJ2-5	TRBD1	TGCGCCAGCAGCCTTACACAGGGGGAGAGGGAGACCCAGTACTTC	CASSLTQGERETQYF
few	TRBV7-2	TRBJ2-3	NA	TGTGCCAGCAGCTTAGTTGTAGCGCAGTATTTT	CASSLVVAQYF
few	TRBV5-6	TRBJ2-3	NA	TGTGCCAGCAGCTTGTCAGCAACAGATACGCAGTATTTT	CASSLSATDTQYF
few	TRBV7-2	TRBJ2-1	NA	TGTGCCAGCAGCTACGTGGGTTTATCTAGGGTTGAAAACTACAATGAGCAGTTCTTC	CASSYVGLSRVENYNEQFF
few	TRBV5-1	TRBJ2-3	NA	TGCGCCAGCAGCGGGCAGGGGGGCCCAGATACGCAGTATTTT	CASSGQGGPDTQYF
NA	TRBV5-1	TRBJ2-6	NA	TGCGCCAGCAGCACCGATTCCAACTCTGGGGCCAACGTCCTGACTTTC	CASSTDSNSGANVLTF
few	TRBV6-1	TRBJ2-7	NA	TGTGCCGGAGATTCCCTTGGGGATAGCAACGAGCAGTACTTC	CAGDSLGDSNEQYF
few	TRBV13	TRBJ2-6	NA	TGTGCCAGCAGCCACCGCCCGGGGGCCAACGTCCTGACTTTC	CASSHRPGANVLTF
few	TRBV18	TRBJ2-1	TRBD2	TGTGCCAGCTCACCCGCAACTAGCGGGAGTTTCTACAATGAGCAGTTCTTC	CASSPATSGSFYNEQFF
NA	TRBV28	TRBJ1-2	NA	TGTGCCAGGCTGAGGAGAGTCGTTAACTATGGCTACACCTTC	CARLRRVVNYGYTF
NA	TRBV10-3	TRBJ1-5	NA	TGTGCCATCAGTGAAGGGGGGAATCAGCCCCAGCATTTT	CAISEGGNQPQHF
few	TRBV7-9	TRBJ1-1	NA	TGTGCCAGCAGCCCCCAGGGGATGAACACTGAAGCTTTCTTT	CASSPQGMNTEAFF
few	TRBV9	TRBJ1-6	NA	TGTGCCAGCAGCGTAGGGGGAGGAGGGTCCTATAATTCACCCCTCCACTTT	CASSVGGGGSYNSPLHF
few	TRBV28	TRBJ1-2	TRBD1	TGTGCCAGCAGTCTTAGGACAGGGGGCGCACGGGACTATGGCTACACCTTC	CASSLRTGGARDYGYTF
few	TRBV30	TRBJ1-1	NA	TGTGCCTGGAGTCAGTACGTGAGGCACACTGAAGCTTTCTTT	CAWSQYVRHTEAFF
few	TRBV28	TRBJ1-1	NA	TGTGCCAGCAGTTTGGACCAAGACACTGAAGCTTTCTTT	CASSLDQDTEAFF
NA	TRBV4-3	TRBJ2-1	TRBD1	TGCGCCAGCAGCCCCGGGGCAGGGGGCAGAAATGAGCAGTTCTTC	CASSPGAGGRNEQFF
NA	TRBV4-1	TRBJ2-7	NA	TGCGCCAGCAGCCAAGATAGGAAGCAGTACTTC	CASSQDRKQYF
NA	TRBV15	TRBJ2-1	NA	TGTGCCACCAGCGAGGGGGGAGCTTCAAATGAGCAGTTCTTC	CATSEGGASNEQFF
few	TRBV7-9	TRBJ1-1	NA	TGTGCCAGCAGCTTAGATCCAGCTTTCTTT	CASSLDPAFF
NA	TRBV5-4	TRBJ2-5	TRBD2	TGTGCCAGCAGTTCGGAAATAGGGGTAGCGGGGCTAGAGACCCAGTACTTC	CASSSEIGVAGLETQYF
few	TRBV5-1	TRBJ1-1	NA	TGCGCCAGCAGCTTGCGGTCAGGGACCTCCTTTTGGAACACTGAAGCTTTCTTT	CASSLRSGTSFWNTEAFF
NA	TRBV28	TRBJ2-1	TRBD2	TGTGCCAGCAGACGAGGGACTAGCGGGTGGGATGAGCAGTTCTTC	CASRRGTSGWDEQFF
NA	TRBV27	TRBJ1-2	NA	TGTGCCAGCAGTTTATCAGGGGTTGGCGGCTACACCTTC	CASSLSGVGGYTF
NA	TRBV27	TRBJ2-5	TRBD2	TGTGCCAGCAGTTTGAAGCGGGAGGGCCGGGAGACCCAGTACTTC	CASSLKREGRETQYF
few	TRBV30	TRBJ2-3	NA	TGTGCCTGGGGAGAAACGCAGTATTTT	CAWGETQYF
NA	TRBV6-5	TRBJ2-1	NA	TGTGCCAGCAGCCCTCGGACAGTATACACCAATGAGCAGTTCTTC	CASSPRTVYTNEQFF
NA	TRBV4-1	TRBJ2-1	NA	TGCGCCAGCAGCCAAGATCACAGGACTTACTCCTACAATGAGCAGTTCTTC	CASSQDHRTYSYNEQFF
few	TRBV20-1	TRBJ2-3	NA	TGCAGTGCTTCCAACAGGGATACGCAGTATTTT	CSASNRDTQYF
NA	TRBV19	TRBJ2-7	TRBD1	TGTGCCAGTAGGGCCACAGGGGCCTACGAGCAGTACTTC	CASRATGAYEQYF
NA	TRBV4-1	TRBJ1-2	TRBD1	TGCGCCAGCAGCCAGTTCGGGACAGGGGTCGATGGCTACACCTTC	CASSQFGTGVDGYTF
NA	TRBV18	TRBJ2-1	TRBD2	TGTGCCAGCTCACCACTTCCAACCGGGAGGGGCAATGAGCAGTTCTTC	CASSPLPTGRGNEQFF
NA	TRBV19	TRBJ1-5	NA	TGTGCCAGTAGCTACCTCGGGGGCAATCAGCCCCAGCATTTT	CASSYLGGNQPQHF
NA	TRBV5-1	TRBJ1-1	TRBD1	TGCGCCAGCAGCGTGGGACAGGGATACACTGAAGCTTTCTTT	CASSVGQGYTEAFF
NA	TRBV5-1	TRBJ2-7	NA	TGCGCCAGCAGCTTGACGCCCATAGACTACGAGCAGTACTTC	CASSLTPIDYEQYF